A single sample is the source of the 2 T cell receptor beta chains below, sequenced in a study of cytomegalovirus exposure and HLA in healthy donors. The primer mix had 60 Vbeta and 13 Jbeta primers. TCRdb's copy holds only in-frame clones and misses some; the assay was immunoSEQ multiplex PCR. The sample shows under 150,000 clones, around nine tenths of them seen only once. Sequencing used PBMCs. These receptors all come from a woman aged 25 to 45 in good health and CMV-seronegative.

The chain couples TRBV15 to TRBJ2-5; TRBD1 is a possible D gene (5 bases). The DNA end is more similar to TRBJ2-7, so the J call may be wrong. In germline, CDR1 is LNHNV, CDR2 YYDKDF (reference sequence). The CDR3 contains 13 residues. The CDR3 spells CATSSRRGNEQYF. CDR3 DNA: TGTGCCACCAGCAGCCGAAGGGGAAACGAGCAGTACTTC.

The chain is built from TRBV2 and TRBJ2-1; TRBD1 is a possible D gene (6 bases). V was clipped by 6 bases and J by 4 bases, with 13 bases between them. This CDR3 contains 14 residues. Germline CDR1 reads SNHLY; CDR2 reads FYNNEI. CDR3 in DNA: TGTGCCAGCAGACGGGCAGGGGCTTACAATGAGCAGTTCTTC. It codes for CASRRAGAYNEQFF.